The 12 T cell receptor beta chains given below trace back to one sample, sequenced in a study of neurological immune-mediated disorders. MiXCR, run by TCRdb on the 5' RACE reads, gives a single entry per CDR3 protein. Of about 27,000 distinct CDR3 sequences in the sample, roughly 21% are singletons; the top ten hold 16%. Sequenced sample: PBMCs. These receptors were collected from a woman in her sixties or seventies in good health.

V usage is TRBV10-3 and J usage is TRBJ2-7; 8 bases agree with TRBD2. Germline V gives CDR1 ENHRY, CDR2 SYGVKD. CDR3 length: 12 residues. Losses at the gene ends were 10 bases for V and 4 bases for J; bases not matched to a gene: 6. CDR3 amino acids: CATGAGEYEQYF. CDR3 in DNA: TGTGCCACGGGAGCGGGAGAATACGAGCAGTACTTC.

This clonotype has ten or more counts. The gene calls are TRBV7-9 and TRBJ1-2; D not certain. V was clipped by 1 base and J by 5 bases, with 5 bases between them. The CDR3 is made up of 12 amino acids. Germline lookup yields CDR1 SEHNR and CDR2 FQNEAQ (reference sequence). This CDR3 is CASSLEGYGYTF. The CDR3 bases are TGTGCCAGCAGCTTAGAGGGTTATGGCTACACCTTC.

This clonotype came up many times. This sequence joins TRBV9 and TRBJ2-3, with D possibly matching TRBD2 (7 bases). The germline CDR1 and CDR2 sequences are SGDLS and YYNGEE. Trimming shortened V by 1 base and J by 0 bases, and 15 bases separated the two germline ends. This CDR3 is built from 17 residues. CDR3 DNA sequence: TGTGCCAGCAGCGTAACGTCGGGGGGCTCTAGCACAGATACGCAGTATTTT. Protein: CASSVTSGGSSTDTQYF.

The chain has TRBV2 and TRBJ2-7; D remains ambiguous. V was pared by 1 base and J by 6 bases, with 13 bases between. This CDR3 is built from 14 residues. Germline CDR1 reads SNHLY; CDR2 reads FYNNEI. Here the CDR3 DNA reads TGTGCCAGCAGTGAAGAGACGTCCTTCGGCGAGCAGTACTTC. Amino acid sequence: CASSEETSFGEQYF.

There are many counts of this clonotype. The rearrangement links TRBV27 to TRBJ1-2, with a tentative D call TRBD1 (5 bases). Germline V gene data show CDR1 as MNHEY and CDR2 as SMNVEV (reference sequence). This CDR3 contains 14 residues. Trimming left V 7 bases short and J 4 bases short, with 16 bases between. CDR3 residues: CASMSRGGGYGYTF. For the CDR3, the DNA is TGTGCCAGCATGTCGAGGGGTGGTGGCTATGGCTACACCTTC.

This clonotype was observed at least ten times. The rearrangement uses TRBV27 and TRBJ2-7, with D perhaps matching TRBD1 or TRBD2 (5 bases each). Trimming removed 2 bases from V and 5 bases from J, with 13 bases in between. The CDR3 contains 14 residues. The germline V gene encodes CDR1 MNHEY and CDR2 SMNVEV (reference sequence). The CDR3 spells CASSLGTAYDEQYF. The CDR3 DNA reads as TGTGCCAGCAGTTTAGGGACCGCCTACGACGAGCAGTACTTC.

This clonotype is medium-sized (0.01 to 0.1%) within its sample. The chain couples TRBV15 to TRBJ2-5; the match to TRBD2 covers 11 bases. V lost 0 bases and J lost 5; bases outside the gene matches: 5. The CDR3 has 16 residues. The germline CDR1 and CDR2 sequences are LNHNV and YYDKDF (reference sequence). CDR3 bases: TGTGCCACCAGCAGAGATGCGACTAGCGGGGAGGAGACCCAGTACTTC. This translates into CATSRDATSGEETQYF. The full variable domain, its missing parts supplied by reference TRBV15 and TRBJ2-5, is DAMVIQNPRYQVTQFGKPVTLSCSQTLNHNVMYWYQQKSSQAPKLLFHYYDKDFNNEADTPDNFQSRRPNTSFCFLDIRSPGLGDTAMYLCATSRDATSGEETQYFGPGTRLLVL.

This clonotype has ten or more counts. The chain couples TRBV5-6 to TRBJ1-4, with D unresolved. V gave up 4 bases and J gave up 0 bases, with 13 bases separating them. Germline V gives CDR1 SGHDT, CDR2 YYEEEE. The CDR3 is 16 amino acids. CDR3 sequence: CASSRRYTSTNEKLFF. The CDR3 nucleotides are TGTGCCAGCAGCCGACGTTACACATCAACTAATGAAAAACTGTTTTTT.

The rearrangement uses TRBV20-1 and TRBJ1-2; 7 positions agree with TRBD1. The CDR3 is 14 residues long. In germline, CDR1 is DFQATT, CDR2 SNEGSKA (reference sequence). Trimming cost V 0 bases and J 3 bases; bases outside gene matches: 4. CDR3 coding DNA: TGCAGTGCTAGAGAGACAGGGAGGTACTATGGCTACACCTTC. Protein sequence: CSARETGRYYGYTF.

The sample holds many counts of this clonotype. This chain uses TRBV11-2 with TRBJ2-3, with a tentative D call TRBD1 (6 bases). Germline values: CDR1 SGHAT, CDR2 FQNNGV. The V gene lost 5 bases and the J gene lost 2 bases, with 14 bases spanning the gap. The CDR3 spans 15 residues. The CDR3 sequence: CASSVTGSSTDTQYF. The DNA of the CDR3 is TGTGCCAGCAGCGTTACAGGGTCATCCACAGATACGCAGTATTTT.

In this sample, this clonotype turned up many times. For the CDR3, the DNA is TGTGCCAGCAGCCTTCTAGGGGGCAGGGAGGGCGAGCAGTACTTC. It yields the protein CASSLLGGREGEQYF. The chain links TRBV7-9 to TRBJ2-7; perhaps D is TRBD1 or TRBD2 (7 bases each). The CDR3 totals 15 residues. The germline gives CDR1 SEHNR, CDR2 FQNEAQ (reference sequence). V was trimmed by 5 bases and J by 6 bases, leaving 20 bases between them.

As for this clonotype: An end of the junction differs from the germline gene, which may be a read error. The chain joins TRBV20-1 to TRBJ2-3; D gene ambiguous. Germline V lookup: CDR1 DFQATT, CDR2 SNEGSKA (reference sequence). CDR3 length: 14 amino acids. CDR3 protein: CRARLVTSTDTQYF. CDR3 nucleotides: TGCAGAGCTAGACTCGTGACGAGCACAGATACGCAGTATTTT.